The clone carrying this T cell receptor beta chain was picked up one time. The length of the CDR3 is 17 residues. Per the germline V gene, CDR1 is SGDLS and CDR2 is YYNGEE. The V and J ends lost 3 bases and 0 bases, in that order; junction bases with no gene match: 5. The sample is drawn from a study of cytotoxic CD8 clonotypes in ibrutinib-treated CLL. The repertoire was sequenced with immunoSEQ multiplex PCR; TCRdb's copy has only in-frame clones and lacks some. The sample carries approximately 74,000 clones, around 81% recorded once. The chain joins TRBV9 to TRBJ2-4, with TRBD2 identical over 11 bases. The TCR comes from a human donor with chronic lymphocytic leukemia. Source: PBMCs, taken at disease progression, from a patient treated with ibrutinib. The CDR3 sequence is CASSGGLAEKAKNIQYF. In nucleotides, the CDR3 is TGTGCCAGCAGCGGGGGACTAGCGGAGAAAGCCAAAAACATTCAGTACTTC.